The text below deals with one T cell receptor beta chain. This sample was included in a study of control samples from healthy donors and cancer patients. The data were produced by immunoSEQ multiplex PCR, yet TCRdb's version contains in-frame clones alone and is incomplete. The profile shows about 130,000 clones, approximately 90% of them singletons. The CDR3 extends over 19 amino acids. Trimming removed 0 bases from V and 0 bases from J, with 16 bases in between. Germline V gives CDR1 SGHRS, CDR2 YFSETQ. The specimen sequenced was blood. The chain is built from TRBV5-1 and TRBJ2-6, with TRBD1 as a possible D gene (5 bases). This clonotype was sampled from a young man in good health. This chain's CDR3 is CASSLGGSLIPSGANVLTF. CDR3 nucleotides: TGCGCCAGCAGCTTGGGGGGCAGTTTAATCCCCTCTGGGGCCAACGTCCTGACTTTC.